A selection of T cell receptor beta chains follows, all from one sample in a study of blood T cells in healthy people across ages. MiXCR, applied by TCRdb to the 5' RACE reads, yields one record per CDR3 protein. The data contain about 640,000 distinct CDR3 sequences, 58% of them singletons. Input material: blood. These receptor sequences come from a man in his fifties or sixties in good health. The CDR3 runs from the conserved cysteine through the conserved F or W. The D gene is left open where the match is weak. Only some rows state a clone size, as once, few, many or a class for expanded clones.

-	15	-	TRBV6-5	TRBJ2-5	TGTGCCAGCAGTTTCGGGGGACAGCTTGGAGAGACCCAGTACTTC	CASSFGGQLGETQYF
-	14	-	TRBV9	TRBJ1-2	TGTGCCAGCAGCGTAGACGCGGCTAACTATGGCTACACCTTC	CASSVDAANYGYTF
once	14	TRBD2	TRBV10-3	TRBJ2-7	TGTGCCATCGGGAGCGGGGCGTCCTACAATGAGCAGTACTTC	CAIGSGASYNEQYF
many	15	TRBD1	TRBV9	TRBJ2-7	TGTGCCAGCAGCGCCGCTTCGGACAGGGTATACGAGCAGTACTTC	CASSAASDRVYEQYF
few	15	TRBD2	TRBV20-1	TRBJ2-5	TGCAGTGCGCCCCTAGCGGGGGGCCCACAAGAGACCCAGTACTTC	CSAPLAGGPQETQYF
-	15	TRBD2	TRBV10-3	TRBJ2-1	TGTGCCATCAGCCGGGAACTAGCGTCCTACAATGAGCAGTTCTTC	CAISRELASYNEQFF
few	15	-	TRBV28	TRBJ2-4	TGTGCCAGCTCCTATTTGGAGGGGACCAAAAACATTCAGTACTTC	CASSYLEGTKNIQYF
-	16	-	TRBV11-2	TRBJ2-1	TGTGCCAGCAGCTTTGAGCGGGCAAGCTCCTACAATGAGCAGTTCTTC	CASSFERASSYNEQFF
-	14	-	TRBV11-2	TRBJ2-3	TGTGCCAGCAGCCCCGTCGGGGGGCCAGATACGCAGTATTTT	CASSPVGGPDTQYF
-	16	TRBD2	TRBV3-1	TRBJ2-3	TGTGCCAGCAGCCTACTAGCGGGGGCACCCACAGATACGCAGTATTTT	CASSLLAGAPTDTQYF
once	17	-	TRBV4-1	TRBJ2-5	TGCGCCAGCAGCCAAGATTACGAAGCCTCCGAGGGGGAGACCCAGTACTTC	CASSQDYEASEGETQYF
-	16	-	TRBV25-1	TRBJ2-6	TGTGCCAGCCCTGCTTATGGGGCCCCTGGGGCCAACGTCCTGACTTTC	CASPAYGAPGANVLTF
few	16	-	TRBV7-9	TRBJ2-7	TGTGCCAGCAGCTTAGGCCGGGGACTGCGATCCTACGAGCAGTACTTC	CASSLGRGLRSYEQYF
-	16	-	TRBV7-7	TRBJ2-3	TGTGCCAGCAGCCCGACTAGACCCGTAAGCACAGATACGCAGTATTTT	CASSPTRPVSTDTQYF
many	12	-	TRBV2	TRBJ2-3	TGTGCCAGCAGCCCGACCACAGATACGCAGTATTTT	CASSPTTDTQYF
-	14	-	TRBV7-9	TRBJ1-4	TGTGCCAGCAGCTCCGGACAGTTTAATGAAAAACTGTTTTTT	CASSSGQFNEKLFF